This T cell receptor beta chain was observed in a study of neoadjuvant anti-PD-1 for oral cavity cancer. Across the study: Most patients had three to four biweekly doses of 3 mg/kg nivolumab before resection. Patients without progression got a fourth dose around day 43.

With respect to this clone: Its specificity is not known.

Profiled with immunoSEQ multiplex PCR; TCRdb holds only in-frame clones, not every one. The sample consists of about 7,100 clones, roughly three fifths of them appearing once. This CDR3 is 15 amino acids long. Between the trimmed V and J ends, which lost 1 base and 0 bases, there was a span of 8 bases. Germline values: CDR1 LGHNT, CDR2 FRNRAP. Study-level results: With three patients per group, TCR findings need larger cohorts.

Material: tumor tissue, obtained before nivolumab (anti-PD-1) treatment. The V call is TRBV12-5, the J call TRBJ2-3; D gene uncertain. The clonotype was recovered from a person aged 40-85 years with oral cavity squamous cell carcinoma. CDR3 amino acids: CASGLGSASTDTQYF. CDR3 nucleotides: TGTGCTAGTGGTTTGGGGTCAGCTAGCACAGATACGCAGTATTTT.